Listed here are 4 T cell receptor beta chains from one sample, sequenced in a study of T cells in localized non-small cell lung cancer. TCRdb keeps only in-frame clones here, not all; method: immunoSEQ multiplex PCR. Of tens of thousands of clones in the sample, around nine tenths were seen once. This specimen consisted of peripheral blood, obtained before any cancer treatment. Every receptor here comes from an older female donor with stage I squamous cell lung carcinoma.

This sequence joins TRBV9 and TRBJ1-2, with 7 bases matching TRBD1. CDR3 size: 15 residues. V lost 0 bases, J lost 3 bases, and 5 bases stayed unmatched. Germline CDR1 is SGDLS and CDR2 is YYNGEE. CDR3 loop: CASSVDGRGYYGYTF. The CDR3 bases are TGTGCCAGCAGCGTAGATGGCAGGGGGTACTATGGCTACACCTTC.

The chain uses TRBV6-5 and TRBJ1-2; D call uncertain. CDR3 size: 12 residues. V dropped 8 bases and J dropped 2 bases, with 9 bases sitting between them. Germline assignment: CDR1 MNHEY and CDR2 SVGAGI. The CDR3 bases are TGTGCCAGCGCGGGCCAGAACTATGGCTACACCTTC. Encoded protein: CASAGQNYGYTF.

This chain links TRBV4-3 with TRBJ2-2; D is unclear. The CDR3 is 15 residues long. Germline CDR1 is LGHNA and CDR2 is YSLEER. V shed 0 bases and J shed 2 bases, with 7 bases lying between them. DNA for the CDR3: TGCGCCAGCAGCCAAGATTGGCTAAACACCGGGGAGCTGTTTTTT. This encodes CASSQDWLNTGELFF.

The gene calls are TRBV30 and TRBJ1-2; D remains ambiguous. Per the germline V gene, CDR1 is GTSNPN and CDR2 is SVGIG (reference sequence). The CDR3 has 14 amino acids. Trimming stripped 0 bases from V and 1 base from J, with 9 bases between. The CDR3 DNA follows: TGTGCCTGGAGTGTTGGTCACAATAACTATGGCTACACCTTC. This encodes CAWSVGHNNYGYTF.